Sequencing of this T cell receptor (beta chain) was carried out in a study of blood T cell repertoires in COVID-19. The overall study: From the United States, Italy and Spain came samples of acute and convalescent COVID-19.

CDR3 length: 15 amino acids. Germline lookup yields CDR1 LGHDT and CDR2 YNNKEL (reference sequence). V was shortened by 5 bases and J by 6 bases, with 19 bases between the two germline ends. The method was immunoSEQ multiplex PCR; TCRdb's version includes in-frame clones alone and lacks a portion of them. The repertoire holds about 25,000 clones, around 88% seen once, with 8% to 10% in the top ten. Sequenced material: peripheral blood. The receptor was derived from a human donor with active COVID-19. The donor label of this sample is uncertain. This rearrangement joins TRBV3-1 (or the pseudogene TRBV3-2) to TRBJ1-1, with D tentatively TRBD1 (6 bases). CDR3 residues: CASSGGQGYRAEAFF. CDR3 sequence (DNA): TGTGCCAGCAGCGGGGGACAAGGGTATAGGGCTGAAGCTTTCTTT.